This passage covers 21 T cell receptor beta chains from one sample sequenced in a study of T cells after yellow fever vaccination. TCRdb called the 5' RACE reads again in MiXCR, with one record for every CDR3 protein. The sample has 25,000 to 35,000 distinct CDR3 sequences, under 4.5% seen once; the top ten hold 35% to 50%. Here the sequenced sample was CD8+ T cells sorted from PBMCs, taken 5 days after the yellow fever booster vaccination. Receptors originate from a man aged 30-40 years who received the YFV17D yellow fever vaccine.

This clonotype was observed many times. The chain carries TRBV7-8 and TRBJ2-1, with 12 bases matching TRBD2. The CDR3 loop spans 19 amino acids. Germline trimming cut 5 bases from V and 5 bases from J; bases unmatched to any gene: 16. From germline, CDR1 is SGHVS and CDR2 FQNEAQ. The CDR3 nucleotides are TGTGCCAGCAGCCCTAACAACGGACTAGCGGGAAGTCTGCACAATGAGCAGTTCTTC. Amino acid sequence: CASSPNNGLAGSLHNEQFF.

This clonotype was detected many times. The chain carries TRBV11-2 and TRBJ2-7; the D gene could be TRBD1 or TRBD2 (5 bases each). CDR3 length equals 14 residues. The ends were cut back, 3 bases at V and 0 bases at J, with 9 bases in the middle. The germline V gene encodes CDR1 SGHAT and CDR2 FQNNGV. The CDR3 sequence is CASSFGDASYEQYF. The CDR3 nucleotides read TGTGCCAGCAGCTTCGGGGACGCCTCCTACGAGCAGTACTTC.

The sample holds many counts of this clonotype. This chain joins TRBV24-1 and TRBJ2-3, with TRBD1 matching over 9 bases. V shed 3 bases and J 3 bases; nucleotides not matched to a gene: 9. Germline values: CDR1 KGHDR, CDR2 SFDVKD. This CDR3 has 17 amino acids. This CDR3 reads CATSDPNRGQGTDTQYF. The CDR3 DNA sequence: TGTGCCACCAGTGATCCGAACAGGGGGCAGGGGACAGATACGCAGTATTTT.

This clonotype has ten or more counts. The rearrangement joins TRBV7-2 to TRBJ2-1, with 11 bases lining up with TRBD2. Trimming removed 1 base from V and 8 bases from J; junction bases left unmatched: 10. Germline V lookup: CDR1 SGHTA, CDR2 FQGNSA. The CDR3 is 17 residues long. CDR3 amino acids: CASSLGIPLAGVDEQFF. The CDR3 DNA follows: TGTGCCAGCAGCTTAGGGATCCCACTAGCGGGAGTGGATGAGCAGTTCTTC.

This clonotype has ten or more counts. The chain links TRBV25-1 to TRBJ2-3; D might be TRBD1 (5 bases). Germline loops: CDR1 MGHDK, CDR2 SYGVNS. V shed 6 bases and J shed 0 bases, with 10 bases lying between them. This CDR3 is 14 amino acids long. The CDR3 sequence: CASRGHYSTDTQYF. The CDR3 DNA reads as TGTGCCAGCAGAGGACATTATAGCACAGATACGCAGTATTTT.

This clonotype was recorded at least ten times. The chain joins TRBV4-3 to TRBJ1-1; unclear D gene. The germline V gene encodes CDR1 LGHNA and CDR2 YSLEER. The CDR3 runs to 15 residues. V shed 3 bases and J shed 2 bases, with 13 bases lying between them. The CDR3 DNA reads TGCGCCAGCAGCCAGGGATCTCTGGCTAACACTGAAGCTTTCTTT. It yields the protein CASSQGSLANTEAFF.

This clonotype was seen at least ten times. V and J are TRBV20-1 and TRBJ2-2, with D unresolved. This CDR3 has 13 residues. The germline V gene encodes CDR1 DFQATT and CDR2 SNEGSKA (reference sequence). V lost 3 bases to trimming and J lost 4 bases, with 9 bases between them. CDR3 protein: CSASLTSTGELFF. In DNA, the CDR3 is TGCAGTGCTAGTCTGACGAGCACCGGGGAGCTGTTTTTT.

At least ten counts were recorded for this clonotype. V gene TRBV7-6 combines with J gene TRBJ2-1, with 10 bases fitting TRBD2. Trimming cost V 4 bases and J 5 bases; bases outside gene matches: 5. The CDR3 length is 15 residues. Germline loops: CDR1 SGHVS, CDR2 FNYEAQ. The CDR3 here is CASSSSGGANNEQFF. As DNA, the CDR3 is TGTGCCAGCAGCTCTAGCGGGGGCGCTAACAATGAGCAGTTCTTC.

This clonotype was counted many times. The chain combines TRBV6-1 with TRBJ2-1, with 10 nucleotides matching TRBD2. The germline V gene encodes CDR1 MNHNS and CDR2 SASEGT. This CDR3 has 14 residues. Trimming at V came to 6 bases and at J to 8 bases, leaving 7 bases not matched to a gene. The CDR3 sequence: CASSLAGEIHEQFF. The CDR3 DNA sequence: TGTGCCAGCAGCCTAGCGGGAGAAATCCATGAGCAGTTCTTC.

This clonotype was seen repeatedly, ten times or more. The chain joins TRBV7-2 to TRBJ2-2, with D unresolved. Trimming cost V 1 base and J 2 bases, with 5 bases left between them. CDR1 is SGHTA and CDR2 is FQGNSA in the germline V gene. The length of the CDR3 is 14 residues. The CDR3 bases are TGTGCCAGCAGCTTAGGACACAACACCGGGGAGCTGTTTTTT. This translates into CASSLGHNTGELFF.

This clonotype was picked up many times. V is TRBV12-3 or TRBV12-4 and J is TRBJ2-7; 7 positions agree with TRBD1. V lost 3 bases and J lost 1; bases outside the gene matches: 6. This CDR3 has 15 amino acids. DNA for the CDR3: TGTGCCAGCAGTTTTTACAGGGGACCATCCTACGAGCAGTACTTC. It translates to CASSFYRGPSYEQYF.

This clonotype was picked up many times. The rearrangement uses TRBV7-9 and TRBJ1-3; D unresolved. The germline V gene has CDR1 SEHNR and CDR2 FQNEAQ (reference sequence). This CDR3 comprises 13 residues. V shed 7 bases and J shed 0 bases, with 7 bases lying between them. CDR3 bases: TGTGCCAGCATCTCGAGCTCTGGAAACACCATATATTTT. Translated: CASISSSGNTIYF. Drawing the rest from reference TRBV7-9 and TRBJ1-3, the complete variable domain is DTGVSQNPRHKITKRGQNVTFRCDPISEHNRLYWYRQTLGQGPEFLTYFQNEAQLEKSRLLSDRFSAERPKGSFSTLEIQRTEQGDSAMYLCASISSSGNTIYFGEGSWLTVV.

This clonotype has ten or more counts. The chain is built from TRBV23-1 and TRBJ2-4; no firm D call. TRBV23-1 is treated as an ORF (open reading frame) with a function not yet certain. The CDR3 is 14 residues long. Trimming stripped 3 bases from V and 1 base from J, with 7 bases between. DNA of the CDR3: TGCGCCAGCAGTCAGAAAGATGCCAAAAACATTCAGTACTTC. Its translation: CASSQKDAKNIQYF.

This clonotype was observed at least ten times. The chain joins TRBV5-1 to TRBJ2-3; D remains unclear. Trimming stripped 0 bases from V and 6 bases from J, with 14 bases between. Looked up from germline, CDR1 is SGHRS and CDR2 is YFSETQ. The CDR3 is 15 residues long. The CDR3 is CASSLEDGRWDTQYF. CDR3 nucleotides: TGCGCCAGCAGCTTGGAGGACGGACGTTGGGATACGCAGTATTTT.

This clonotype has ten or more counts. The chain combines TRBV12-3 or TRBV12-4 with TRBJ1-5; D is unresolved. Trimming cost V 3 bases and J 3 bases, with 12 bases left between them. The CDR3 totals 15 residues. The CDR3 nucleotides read TGTGCCAGCAGTTTGAAAGCGGGGTACAATCAGCCCCAGCATTTT. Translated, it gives CASSLKAGYNQPQHF.

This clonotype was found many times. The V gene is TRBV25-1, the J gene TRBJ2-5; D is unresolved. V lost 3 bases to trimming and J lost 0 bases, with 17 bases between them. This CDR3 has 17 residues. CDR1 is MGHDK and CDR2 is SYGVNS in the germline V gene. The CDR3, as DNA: TGTGCCAGCAGTGAGTGGTCGGACGGAAATTACCAAGAGACCCAGTACTTC. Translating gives CASSEWSDGNYQETQYF.

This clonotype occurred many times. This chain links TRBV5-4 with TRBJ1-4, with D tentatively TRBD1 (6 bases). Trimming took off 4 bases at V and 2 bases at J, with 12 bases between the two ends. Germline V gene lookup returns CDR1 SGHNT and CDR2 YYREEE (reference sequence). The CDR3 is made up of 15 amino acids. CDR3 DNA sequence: TGTGCCAGCAGCGCTAAGGGGGAGACTAATGAAAAACTGTTTTTT. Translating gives CASSAKGETNEKLFF.

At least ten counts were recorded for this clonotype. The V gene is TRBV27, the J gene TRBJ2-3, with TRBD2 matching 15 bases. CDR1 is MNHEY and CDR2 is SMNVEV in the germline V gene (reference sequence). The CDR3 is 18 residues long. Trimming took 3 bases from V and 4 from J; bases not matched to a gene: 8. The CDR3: CASSFQSGLAGGPDTQYF. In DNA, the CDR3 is TGTGCCAGCAGTTTTCAGTCGGGACTAGCGGGAGGACCAGATACGCAGTATTTT.

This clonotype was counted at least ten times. CDR3 DNA sequence: TGTGCCAGCTCACCACCAAACGGACCGCCGTTCTTC. Amino acids: CASSPPNGPPFF. The genes are TRBV18 and TRBJ2-1; D gene ambiguous. There are 12 residues in the CDR3. Trimming took off 0 bases at V and 15 bases at J, with 12 bases between the two ends. Germline V CDR1 and CDR2: KGHSH, LQKENI. The full variable domain, rest sourced from reference TRBV18 and TRBJ2-1, is NAGVMQNPRHLVRRRGQEARLRCSPMKGHSHVYWYRQLPEEGLKFMVYLQKENIIDESGMPKERFSAEFPKEGPSILRIQQVVRGDSAAYFCASSPPNGPPFFGPGTRLTVL.

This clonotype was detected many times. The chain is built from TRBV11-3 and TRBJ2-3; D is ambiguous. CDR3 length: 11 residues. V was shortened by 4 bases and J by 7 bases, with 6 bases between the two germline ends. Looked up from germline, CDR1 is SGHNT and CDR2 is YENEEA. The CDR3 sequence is CASSSKNTQYF. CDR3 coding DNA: TGTGCCAGCAGCTCCAAAAATACGCAGTATTTT.

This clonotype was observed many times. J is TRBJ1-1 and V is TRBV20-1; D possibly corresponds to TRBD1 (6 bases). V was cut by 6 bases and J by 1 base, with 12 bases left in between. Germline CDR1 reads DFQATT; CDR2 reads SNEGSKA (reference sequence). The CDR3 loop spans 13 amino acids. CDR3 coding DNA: TGCAGTGCGTCCGGACAGAGGAACACTGAAGCTTTCTTT. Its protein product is CSASGQRNTEAFF.